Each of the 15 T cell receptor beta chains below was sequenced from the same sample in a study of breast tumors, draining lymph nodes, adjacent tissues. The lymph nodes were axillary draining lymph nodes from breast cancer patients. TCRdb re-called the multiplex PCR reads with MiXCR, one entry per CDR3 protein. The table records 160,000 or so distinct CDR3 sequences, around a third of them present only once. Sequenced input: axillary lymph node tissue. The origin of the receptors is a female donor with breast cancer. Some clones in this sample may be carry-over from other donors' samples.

The CDR3 bases are TGTGCCAGCAGTGACGGTAGCGGGGGGCCCACAGATACGCAGTATTTT. This translates into CASSDGSGGPTDTQYF. The gene calls are TRBV25-1 and TRBJ2-3; 10 bases fit TRBD2. The V gene end was trimmed by 3 bases and the J gene end by 2 bases; junction bases not matched to a gene: 5. CDR3 size: 16 residues. Looked up from germline, CDR1 is MGHDK and CDR2 is SYGVNS.

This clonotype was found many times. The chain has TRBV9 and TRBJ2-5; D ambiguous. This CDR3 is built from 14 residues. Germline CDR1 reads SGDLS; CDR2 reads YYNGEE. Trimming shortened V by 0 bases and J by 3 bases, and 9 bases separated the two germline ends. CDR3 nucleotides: TGTGCCAGCAGCGTAGCCCTGGGGAAAGAGACCCAGTACTTC. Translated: CASSVALGKETQYF.

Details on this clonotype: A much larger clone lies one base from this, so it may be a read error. Written as DNA, the CDR3 is TGTGCCAGCGGTTCCCGACTAGCGGGGGGCTACGAGCAGTACTTC. This sequence encodes CASGSRLAGGYEQYF. The chain employs TRBV6-5 and TRBJ2-7; 13 bases map to TRBD2. Germline V gives CDR1 MNHEY, CDR2 SVGAGI. CDR3 length: 15 residues. V dropped 8 bases and J dropped 3; count of bases not matched to a gene: 7.

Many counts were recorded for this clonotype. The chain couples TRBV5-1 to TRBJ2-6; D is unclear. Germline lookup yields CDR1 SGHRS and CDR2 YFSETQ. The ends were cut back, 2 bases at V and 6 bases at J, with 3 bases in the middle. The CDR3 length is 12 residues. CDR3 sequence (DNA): TGCGCCAGCAGCTTCGAGGCCAACGTCCTGACTTTC. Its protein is CASSFEANVLTF.

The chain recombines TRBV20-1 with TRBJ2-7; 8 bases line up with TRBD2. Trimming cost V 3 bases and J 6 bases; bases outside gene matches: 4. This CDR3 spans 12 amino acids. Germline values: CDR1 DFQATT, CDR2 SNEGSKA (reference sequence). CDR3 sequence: CSARSGGGEQYF. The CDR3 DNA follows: TGCAGTGCTAGGAGCGGGGGTGGCGAGCAGTACTTC.

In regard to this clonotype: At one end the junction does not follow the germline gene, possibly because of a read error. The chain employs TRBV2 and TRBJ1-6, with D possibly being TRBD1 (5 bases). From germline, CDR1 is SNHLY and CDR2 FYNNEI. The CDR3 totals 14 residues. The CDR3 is CAGATGRYNSPLHF. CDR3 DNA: TGTGCCGGCGCCACGGGACGCTATAATTCGCCCCTCCACTTT. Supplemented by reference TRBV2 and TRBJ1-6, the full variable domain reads EPEVTQTPSHQVTQMGQEVILRCVPISNHLYFYWYRQILGQKVEFLVSFYNNEISEKSEIFDDQFSVERPDGSNFTLKIRSTKLEDSAMYFCAGATGRYNSPLHFGNGTRLTVT.

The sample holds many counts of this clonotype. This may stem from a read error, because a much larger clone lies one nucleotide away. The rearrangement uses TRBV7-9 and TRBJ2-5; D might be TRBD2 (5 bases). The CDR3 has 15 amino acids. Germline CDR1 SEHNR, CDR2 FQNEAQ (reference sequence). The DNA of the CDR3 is TGTGCCAGCAGCTTACTGGTCCAGCGTGGGGAGACCCAGCACTTC. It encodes CASSLLVQRGETQHF.

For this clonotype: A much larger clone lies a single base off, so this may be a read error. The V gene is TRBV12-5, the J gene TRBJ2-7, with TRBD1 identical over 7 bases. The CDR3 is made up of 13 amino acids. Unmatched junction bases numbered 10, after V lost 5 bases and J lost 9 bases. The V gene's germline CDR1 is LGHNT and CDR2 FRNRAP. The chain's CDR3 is CASGPRDSGGQYF. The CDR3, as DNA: TGTGCTAGTGGTCCCCGGGACAGCGGCGGGCAGTACTTC.

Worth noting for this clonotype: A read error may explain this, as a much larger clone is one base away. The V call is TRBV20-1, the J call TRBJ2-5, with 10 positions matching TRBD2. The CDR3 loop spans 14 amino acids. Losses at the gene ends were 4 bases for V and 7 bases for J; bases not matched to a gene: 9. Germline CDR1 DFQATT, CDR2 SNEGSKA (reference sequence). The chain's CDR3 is CSAKSGRGRATQYF. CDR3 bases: TGCAGTGCTAAAAGCGGGAGGGGACGGGCGACCCAGTACTTC.

CDR3 loop: CSVGANYGYTF. The CDR3 region has the DNA TGCAGCGTTGGAGCTAACTATGGCTACACCTTC. The chain joins TRBV29-1 to TRBJ1-2; D not certain. The CDR3 is 11 residues long. The V end was cut by 4 bases, the J end by 0 bases, with 3 bases between. Germline CDR1 SQVTM, CDR2 ANQGSEA.

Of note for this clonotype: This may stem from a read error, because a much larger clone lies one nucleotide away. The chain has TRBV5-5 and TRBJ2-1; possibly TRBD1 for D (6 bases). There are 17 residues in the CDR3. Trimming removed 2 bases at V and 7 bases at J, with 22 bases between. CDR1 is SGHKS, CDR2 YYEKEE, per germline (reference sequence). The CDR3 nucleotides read TGTGCCAGCAGCTTAGACAGTCCCCAGGGGAAGAGGAATGAGCAGTTCTTC. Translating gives CASSLDSPQGKRNEQFF.

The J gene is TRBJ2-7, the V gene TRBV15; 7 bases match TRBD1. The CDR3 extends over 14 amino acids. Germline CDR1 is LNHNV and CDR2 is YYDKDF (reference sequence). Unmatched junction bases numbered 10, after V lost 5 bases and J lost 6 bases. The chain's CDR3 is CATSEDRHLPEQYF. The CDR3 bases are TGTGCCACCAGCGAGGACAGGCATCTCCCCGAGCAGTACTTC.

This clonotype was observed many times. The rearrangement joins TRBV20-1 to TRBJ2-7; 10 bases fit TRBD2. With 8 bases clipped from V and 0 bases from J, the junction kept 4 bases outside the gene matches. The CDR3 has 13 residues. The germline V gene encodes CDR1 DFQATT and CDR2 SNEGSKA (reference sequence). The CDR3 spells CSSSSGSSYEQYF. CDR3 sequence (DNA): TGCAGTTCTTCTAGCGGGAGCTCCTACGAGCAGTACTTC.

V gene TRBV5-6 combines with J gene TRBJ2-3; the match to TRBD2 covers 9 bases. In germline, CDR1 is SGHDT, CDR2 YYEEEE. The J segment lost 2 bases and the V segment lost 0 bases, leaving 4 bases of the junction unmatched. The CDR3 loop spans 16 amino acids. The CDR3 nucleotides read TGTGCCAGCAGCTTGGGGCTAGCGGGGCCCACAGATACGCAGTATTTT. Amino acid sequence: CASSLGLAGPTDTQYF.

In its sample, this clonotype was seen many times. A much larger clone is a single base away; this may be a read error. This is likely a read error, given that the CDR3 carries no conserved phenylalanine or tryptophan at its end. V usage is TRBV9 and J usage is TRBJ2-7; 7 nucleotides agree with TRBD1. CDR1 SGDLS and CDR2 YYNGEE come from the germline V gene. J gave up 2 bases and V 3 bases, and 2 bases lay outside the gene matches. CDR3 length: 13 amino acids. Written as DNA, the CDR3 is TGTGCCAGCAGCGGTCAGGGGGCCTACGAGCAGTACTCC. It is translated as CASSGQGAYEQYS.